This T cell receptor beta chain was captured by sequencing in a study of CD4 T cells in relation to SARS-CoV-2 and coronaviruses. At the level of the study: TCR beta CDR3s were sequenced after approximately nine-day antigen culture of PBMCs. The negative reference was HIV-1 Nef peptide pool or peptide-free culture.

Before the COVID-19 pandemic, during about 2011-2019, CD4+ T cells were taken from unexposed donors. CD4+ T cells were isolated from the cells after more than nine days of culture. Testing used SARS-CoV-2 S/N and four cold-coronavirus spikes on unexposed-donor CD4+ T cells, cells permitting. Half the medium was replaced with IL-2 medium on days 3 and 7. Clones were sequenced by immunoSEQ multiplex PCR, and TCRdb holds only the in-frame ones, with some missing. Counted here are about 21,000 clones, about 70% occurring once; the ten biggest clones make up over 10%. With respect to this clone: Its antigen is undetermined.

J gave up 2 bases and V 4 bases, and 8 bases lay outside the gene matches. Germline CDR1 and CDR2: SGHNT and YENEEA. The CDR3 extends over 15 amino acids. Sequenced: CD4+ T cells from PBMCs, cultured in vitro. This TCR was recovered from a human donor in good health. V is TRBV11-3 and J is TRBJ2-7, with 7 positions matching TRBD2. This CDR3 is CASSSQSGTTYEQYF. For the CDR3, the DNA is TGTGCCAGCAGCTCCCAGAGCGGGACGACCTACGAGCAGTACTTC. The full variable domain, rest sourced from reference TRBV11-3 and TRBJ2-7, is EAGVVQSPRYKIIEKKQPVAFWCNPISGHNTLYWYLQNLGQGPELLIRYENEEAVDDSQLPKDRFSAERLKGVDSTLKIQPAELGDSAVYLCASSSQSGTTYEQYFGPGTRLTVT.